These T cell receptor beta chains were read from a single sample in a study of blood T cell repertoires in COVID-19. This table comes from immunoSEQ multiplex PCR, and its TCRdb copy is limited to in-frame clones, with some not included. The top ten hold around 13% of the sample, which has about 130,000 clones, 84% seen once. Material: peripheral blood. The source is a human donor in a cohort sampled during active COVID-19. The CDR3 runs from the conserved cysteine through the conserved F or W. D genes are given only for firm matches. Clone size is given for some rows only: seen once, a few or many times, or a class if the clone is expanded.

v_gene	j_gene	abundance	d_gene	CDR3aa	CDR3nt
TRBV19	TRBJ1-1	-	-	CASSLSENTEAFF	TGTGCCAGTAGCCTCTCAGAGAACACTGAAGCTTTCTTT
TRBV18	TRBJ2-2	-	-	CASSLQGPGELFF	TGTGCCAGCTCACTACAGGGTCCCGGGGAGCTGTTTTTT
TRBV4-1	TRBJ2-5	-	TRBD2	CASSQVLLAGGPETQYF	TGCGCCAGCAGCCAAGTATTACTAGCGGGGGGGCCAGAGACCCAGTACTTC
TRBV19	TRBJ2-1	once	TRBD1	CASSPGQGSYNEQFF	TGTGCCAGTAGTCCGGGACAGGGATCCTACAATGAGCAGTTCTTC
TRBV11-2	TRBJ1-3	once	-	CASDGGSSGNTIYF	TGTGCCAGCGATGGCGGTAGCTCTGGAAACACCATATATTTT
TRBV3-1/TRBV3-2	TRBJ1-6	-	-	CASSQGVPGPTYNSPLHF	TGTGCCAGCAGCCAAGGTGTCCCAGGTCCCACCTATAATTCACCCCTCCACTTT
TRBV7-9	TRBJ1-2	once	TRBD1	CASSSPTGSGYTF	TGTGCCAGCAGCTCCCCGACAGGGTCTGGCTACACCTTC
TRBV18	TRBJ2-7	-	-	CASSPPGLTYEQYF	TGTGCCAGCTCACCACCGGGACTTACATACGAGCAGTACTTC
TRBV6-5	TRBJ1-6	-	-	CASRRDRSNSPLHF	TGTGCCAGCAGACGTGACAGGAGCAATTCACCCCTCCACTTT
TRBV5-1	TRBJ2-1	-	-	CASSREGGVGSEQFF	TGCGCCAGCAGCCGAGAAGGCGGGGTGGGAAGTGAGCAGTTCTTC
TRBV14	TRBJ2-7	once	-	CASSLGVGGGENYEQYF	TGTGCCAGCAGCCTAGGGGTAGGAGGGGGCGAGAACTACGAGCAGTACTTC
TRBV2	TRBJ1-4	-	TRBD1	CASSDRAGGSWIEKLFF	TGTGCCAGCAGTGACAGGGCAGGGGGGTCCTGGATTGAAAAACTGTTTTTT
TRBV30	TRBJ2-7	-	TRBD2	CALAGGNYEQYF	TGTGCACTAGCGGGGGGCAACTACGAGCAGTACTTC
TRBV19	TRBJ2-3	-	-	CATSEGGTDTQYF	TGTGCCACCTCCGAGGGAGGCACAGATACGCAGTATTTT
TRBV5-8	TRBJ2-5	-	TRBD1	CASSLGQGEETQYF	TGTGCCAGCAGCTTAGGACAGGGGGAAGAGACCCAGTACTTC
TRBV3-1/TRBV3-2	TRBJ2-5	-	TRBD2	CASSQDLGASGGEQETQYF	TGTGCCAGCAGCCAAGATTTGGGAGCTAGCGGGGGCGAACAAGAGACCCAGTACTTC
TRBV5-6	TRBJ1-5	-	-	CASSRGEVNQPQHF	TGTGCCAGCAGCCGAGGGGAGGTTAATCAGCCCCAGCATTTT